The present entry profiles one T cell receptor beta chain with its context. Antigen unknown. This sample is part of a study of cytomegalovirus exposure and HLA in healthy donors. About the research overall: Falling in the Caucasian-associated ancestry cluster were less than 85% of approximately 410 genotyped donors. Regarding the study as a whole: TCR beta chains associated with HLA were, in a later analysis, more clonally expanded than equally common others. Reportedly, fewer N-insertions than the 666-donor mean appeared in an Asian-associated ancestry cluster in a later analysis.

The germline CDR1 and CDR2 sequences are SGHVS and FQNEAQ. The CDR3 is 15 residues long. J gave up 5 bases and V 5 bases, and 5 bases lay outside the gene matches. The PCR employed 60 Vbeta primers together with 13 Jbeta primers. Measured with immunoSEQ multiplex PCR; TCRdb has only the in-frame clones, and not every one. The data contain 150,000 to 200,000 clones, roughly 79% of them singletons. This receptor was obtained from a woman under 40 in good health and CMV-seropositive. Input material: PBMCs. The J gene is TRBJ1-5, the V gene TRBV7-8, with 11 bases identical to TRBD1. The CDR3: CASSPRDRGDQPQHF. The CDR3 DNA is TGTGCCAGCAGCCCCCGGGACAGGGGGGATCAGCCCCAGCATTTT.